This is a list of T cell receptor beta chains from one sample in a study of CDR3 diversity in severe acne. TCRdb re-derived calls from the PCR reads in MiXCR, one entry per CDR3 protein. This sample yields approximately 84,000 distinct CDR3 sequences, of which under 65% are seen a single time; roughly an eighth belongs to the top ten. Sequencing was carried out using blood. The receptors stem from a male donor in good health, without acne. Both conserved end residues are part of each CDR3. Each record gives: clone size, D gene, J gene, V gene, CDR3 protein, CDR3 DNA. A D gene is named only where the DNA matches it firmly. Some rows mark clone size as missing; the rest say once, few, many or name a class of expanded clone.

-,-,TRBJ2-5,TRBV7-8,CASSRNGGSETQYF,TGTGCCAGCAGCAGAAATGGGGGTTCCGAGACCCAGTACTTC
many,TRBD1,TRBJ2-5,TRBV10-2,CASSYADRGGVKETQYF,TGTGCCAGCAGTTACGCAGACAGGGGTGGTGTGAAAGAGACCCAGTACTTC
-,-,TRBJ1-3,TRBV7-9,CASSLSLSGNTIYF,TGTGCCAGCAGTTTATCCCTCTCTGGAAACACCATATATTTT
-,TRBD2,TRBJ2-7,TRBV11-2,CASSLVGLAGGYEQYF,TGTGCCAGCAGCTTAGTGGGGCTAGCGGGAGGATACGAGCAGTACTTC
-,-,TRBJ2-3,TRBV20-1,CSVGGTDTQYF,TGCAGTGTTGGGGGCACAGATACGCAGTATTTT
few,-,TRBJ1-5,TRBV7-2,CASSLGMVDQPQHF,TGTGCCAGCAGCCTAGGGATGGTGGATCAGCCCCAGCATTTT
-,TRBD2,TRBJ2-5,TRBV7-6,CASSALAGGPEETQYF,TGTGCCAGCAGCGCACTAGCGGGGGGGCCGGAGGAGACCCAGTACTTC
-,TRBD2,TRBJ2-1,TRBV5-4,CASSWGTSYNEQFF,TGTGCCAGCAGCTGGGGGACTAGCTACAATGAGCAGTTCTTC
few,-,TRBJ1-1,TRBV7-6,CASSYGLNTEAFF,TGTGCCAGCAGCTACGGCTTGAACACTGAAGCTTTCTTT
-,-,TRBJ1-3,TRBV3-1,CASTSLGTLRAGNTIYF,TGTGCCAGCACCTCCCTCGGGACGCTCCGCGCAGGAAACACCATATATTTT
many,-,TRBJ2-5,TRBV28,CASSSGPSLVQETQYF,TGTGCCAGCAGCTCCGGCCCCAGTTTAGTCCAAGAGACCCAGTACTTC
-,-,TRBJ2-7,TRBV7-9,CASSSEGAAGEQYF,TGTGCCAGCAGCTCAGAAGGGGCAGCGGGCGAGCAGTACTTC
-,-,TRBJ1-1,TRBV29-1,CSVEITGQEAFF,TGCAGCGTTGAGATAACGGGACAAGAAGCTTTCTTT
-,-,TRBJ1-4,TRBV10-3,CASSPGRNEKLFF,TGTGCCAGCAGTCCCGGGAGGAATGAAAAACTGTTTTTT
-,-,TRBJ2-7,TRBV24-1,CASSEMTEAYEQYF,TGTGCCAGCAGTGAAATGACGGAGGCCTACGAGCAGTACTTC
-,-,TRBJ2-7,TRBV5-1,CASSPGTPNHEQYF,TGCGCCAGCAGCCCAGGGACCCCCAACCACGAGCAGTACTTC
few,-,TRBJ1-2,TRBV28,CASSLSGTSLNYGYTF,TGTGCCAGCAGTTTATCCGGGACCTCGCTTAACTATGGCTACACCTTC
-,-,TRBJ1-6,TRBV25-1,CASRGPLQDSPLHF,TGTGCCAGCAGGGGGCCTCTGCAGGACTCACCCCTCCACTTT
-,TRBD1,TRBJ2-7,TRBV4-1,CASSQPRDRGNEQYF,TGCGCCAGCAGCCAACCTCGGGACAGGGGGAACGAGCAGTACTTC
many,TRBD1,TRBJ1-4,TRBV6-5,CASSYGDSRNEKLFF,TGTGCCAGCAGTTACGGGGACAGTCGAAATGAAAAACTGTTTTTT
-,-,TRBJ1-5,TRBV2,CASRLGIYQPQHF,TGTGCCAGTAGGTTGGGGATCTATCAGCCCCAGCATTTT
few,TRBD1,TRBJ2-1,TRBV5-5,CASSFLLDRAYNEQFF,TGTGCCAGCAGCTTCCTTTTGGACAGGGCCTACAATGAGCAGTTCTTC
-,-,TRBJ1-3,TRBV7-9,CASSTNHLKYSGNTIYF,TGTGCCAGCAGCACCAACCACCTGAAATACTCTGGAAACACCATATATTTT
few,TRBD1,TRBJ1-4,TRBV5-6,CASSRGQGARSEKLFF,TGTGCCAGCAGCCGGGGACAGGGGGCGCGATCTGAAAAACTGTTTTTT
many,-,TRBJ2-1,TRBV7-2,CASSFYLEGDEQFF,TGTGCCAGCAGCTTTTACCTCGAGGGAGATGAGCAGTTCTTC
-,-,TRBJ1-5,TRBV25-1,CASEYSNQPQHF,TGTGCCAGCGAATATAGCAATCAGCCCCAGCATTTT